The clone carrying this TCR beta chain was detected many times. Its antigen is unidentified. This entry belongs to a study of T cells in Graves' hyperthyroidism and ophthalmopathy. Turning to the study itself: Peripheral blood was obtained at initial diagnosis, preceding any treatment. Study-level points and caveats: Researchers report that a 13 V-J model separated ophthalmopathy from stable hyperthyroidism.

The TCR beta CDR3 regions underwent amplification using RNA transcripts as the source. Researchers ran a first-round RT-PCR on the TCR CDR3 using the HTBI primer set. Each CDR3 protein is one row after TCRdb ran MiXCR on the multiplex PCR reads. The profile shows some 400,000 distinct CDR3 sequences, roughly 13% of them singletons. The study based diagnoses on clinical symptoms, serum thyroxine and TRAb, thyroid ultrasound and orbital computed tomography. The clonotype originates from a woman aged 55 to 70 with Graves' hyperthyroidism. Sequencing was performed on blood.

The CDR3 DNA reads TGTGCCAGCAGTCCGGGGGAATACTATGGCTACACCTTC. This gives the protein CASSPGEYYGYTF. This chain joins TRBV12-3 or TRBV12-4 and TRBJ1-2, with D possibly TRBD1 on 5 matching bases. V gave up 5 bases and J gave up 3 bases, with 10 bases separating them. This CDR3 contains 13 residues.